This T cell receptor beta chain was sequenced during a study of vaccination effects on CD4 cells after COVID-19. About the study: Either the mRNA-1273 or the BNT162b2 vaccine was given to participants as two doses. At 16 days and at one week before vaccination, samples were given by two convalescent patients. Overall study findings and caveats: Researchers reported few convalescent patients and no early post-infection timepoints in the study.

The germline V gene encodes CDR1 LGHDT and CDR2 YNNKEL (reference sequence). The CDR3 length is 13 residues. Trimming removed 0 bases at V and 9 bases at J, with 12 bases between. Expansion with viral peptide pools was applied to antigen-specific CD4+ T cells by the ViraFEST assay prior to sequencing. Following a roughly 9-day culture, CD4+ T cells were purified. SARS-CoV-2 infected the person between March and December 2020, as confirmed by PCR. Approximately 2 million PBMC were seeded per well and grown in the presence of about 10 IU/ml IL-2 and around 9 ug/ml peptides. TCRdb's table, derived via immunoSEQ multiplex PCR, lists solely in-frame clones and lacks some. The table shows around 30,000 clones, with around 66% occurring only once. Turning to this clone: Its antigen is not known.

The sequencing used CD4+ T cells from PBMCs cultured with SARS-CoV-2 spike peptides, collected before COVID-19 vaccination. The chain joins TRBV3-1 (or the pseudogene TRBV3-2) to TRBJ2-7, with D uncertain. This receptor was identified in a human donor who had a prior SARS-CoV-2 infection. The CDR3 nucleotides are TGTGCCAGCAGCCAAGATGGTCTCCGAGGGCAGTACTTC. Its translation is CASSQDGLRGQYF.